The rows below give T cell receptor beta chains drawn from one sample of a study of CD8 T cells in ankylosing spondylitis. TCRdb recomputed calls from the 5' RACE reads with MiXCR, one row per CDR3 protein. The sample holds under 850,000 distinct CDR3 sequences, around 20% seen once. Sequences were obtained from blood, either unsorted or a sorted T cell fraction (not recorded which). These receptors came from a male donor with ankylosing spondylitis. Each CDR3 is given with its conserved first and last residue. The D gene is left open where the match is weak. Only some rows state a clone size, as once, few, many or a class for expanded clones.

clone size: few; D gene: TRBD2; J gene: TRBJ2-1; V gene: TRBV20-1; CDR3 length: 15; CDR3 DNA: TGCAGTGCCCCCGGGTCTAGCGGGAGGGGCAATGAGCAGTTCTTC; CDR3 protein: CSAPGSSGRGNEQFF
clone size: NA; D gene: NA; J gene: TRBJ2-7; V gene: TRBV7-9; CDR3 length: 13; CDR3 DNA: TGTGCCAGCAGCTTATCCATGGGCTACGAGCAGTACTTC; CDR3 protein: CASSLSMGYEQYF
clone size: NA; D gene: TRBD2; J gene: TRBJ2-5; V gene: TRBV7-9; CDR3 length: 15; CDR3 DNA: TGTGCCAGCACCCGGCCCAGCGGGAGAGAAGAGACCCAGTACTTC; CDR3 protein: CASTRPSGREETQYF
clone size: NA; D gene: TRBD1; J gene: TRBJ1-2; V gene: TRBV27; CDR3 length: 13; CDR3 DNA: TGTGCCAGCAAAGGACAGGGGGCTATTGGCTACACCTTC; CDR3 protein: CASKGQGAIGYTF
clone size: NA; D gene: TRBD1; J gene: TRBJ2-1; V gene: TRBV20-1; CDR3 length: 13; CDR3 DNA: TGCAGTGCTATAACGACAGGGGGGAATGAGCAGTTCTTC; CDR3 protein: CSAITTGGNEQFF
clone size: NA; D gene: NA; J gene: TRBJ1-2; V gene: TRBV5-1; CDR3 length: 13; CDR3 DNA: TGCGCCAGCAGCTTGGAGCCTCTCCGTGGCTACACCTTC; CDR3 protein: CASSLEPLRGYTF
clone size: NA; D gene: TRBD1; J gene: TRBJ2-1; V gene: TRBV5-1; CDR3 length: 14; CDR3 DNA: TGCGCCAGCAACCCGGGACAGCTTAACAATGAGCAGTTCTTC; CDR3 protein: CASNPGQLNNEQFF
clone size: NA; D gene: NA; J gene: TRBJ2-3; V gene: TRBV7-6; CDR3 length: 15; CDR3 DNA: TGTGCCAGCAGCTACGGGACCACGAACACAGATACGCAGTATTTT; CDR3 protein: CASSYGTTNTDTQYF
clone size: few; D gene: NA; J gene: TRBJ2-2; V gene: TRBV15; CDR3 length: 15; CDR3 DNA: TGTGCCACCAGCAGAGATAAGGCGGGAACCGGGGAGCTGTTTTTT; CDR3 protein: CATSRDKAGTGELFF
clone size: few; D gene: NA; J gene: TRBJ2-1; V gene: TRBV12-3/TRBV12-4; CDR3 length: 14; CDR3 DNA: TGTGCCAGCACCCAGACTCGCTCCTACAATGAGCAGTTCTTC; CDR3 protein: CASTQTRSYNEQFF
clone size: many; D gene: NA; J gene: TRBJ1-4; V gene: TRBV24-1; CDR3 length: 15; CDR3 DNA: TGTGCCACCAGTGACTCCCGAGGGACTAATGAAAAACTGTTTTTT; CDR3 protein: CATSDSRGTNEKLFF
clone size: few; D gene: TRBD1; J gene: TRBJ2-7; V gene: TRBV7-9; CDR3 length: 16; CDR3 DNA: TGTGCCAGCAGCTCCATAGGGACAGGGGAGTCCTACGAGCAGTACTTC; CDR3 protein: CASSSIGTGESYEQYF
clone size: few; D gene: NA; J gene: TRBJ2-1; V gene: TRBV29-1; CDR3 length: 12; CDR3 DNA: TGCAGCGTTGTTACGGGCTACAATGAGCAGTTCTTC; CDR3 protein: CSVVTGYNEQFF
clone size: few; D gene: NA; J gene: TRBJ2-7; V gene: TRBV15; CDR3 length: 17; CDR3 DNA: TGTGCCACCAGCAGAGGGGGAGACAGGCCTCTCTCCTACGAGCAGTACTTC; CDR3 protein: CATSRGGDRPLSYEQYF
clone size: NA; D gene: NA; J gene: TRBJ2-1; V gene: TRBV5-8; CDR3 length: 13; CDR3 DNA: TGTGCCAGCACCCTGCTAGCGTGGGATGAGCAGTTCTTC; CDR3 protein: CASTLLAWDEQFF
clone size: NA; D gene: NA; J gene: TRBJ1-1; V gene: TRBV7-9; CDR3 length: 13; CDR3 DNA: TGTGCCAGCAGCCCGGGGGGGGCAGTTGAGGCTTTCTTT; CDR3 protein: CASSPGGAVEAFF
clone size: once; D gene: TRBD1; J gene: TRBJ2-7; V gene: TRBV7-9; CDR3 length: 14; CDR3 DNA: TGTGCCAGCAGCTTAGGGGGGACAGTCGGCGAGCAGTACTTC; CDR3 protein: CASSLGGTVGEQYF
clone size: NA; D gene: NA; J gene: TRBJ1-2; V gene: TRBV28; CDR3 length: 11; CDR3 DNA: TGTGCCAGCACCGGGACCTATGGCTACACCTTC; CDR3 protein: CASTGTYGYTF
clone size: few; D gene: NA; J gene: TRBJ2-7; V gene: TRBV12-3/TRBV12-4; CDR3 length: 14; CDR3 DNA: TGTGCCAGCAGAATAAGCGGGTCCTCCTACGAGCAGTACTTC; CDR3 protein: CASRISGSSYEQYF
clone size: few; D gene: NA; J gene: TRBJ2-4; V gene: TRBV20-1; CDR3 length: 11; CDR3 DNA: TGCAGTGCTGAGGGCAAAAACATTCAGTACTTC; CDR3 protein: CSAEGKNIQYF
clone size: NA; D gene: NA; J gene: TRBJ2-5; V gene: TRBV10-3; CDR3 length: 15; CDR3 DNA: TGTGCCATAGAAATGGCCCTGAGGGGCCAAGAGACCCAGTACTTC; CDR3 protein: CAIEMALRGQETQYF
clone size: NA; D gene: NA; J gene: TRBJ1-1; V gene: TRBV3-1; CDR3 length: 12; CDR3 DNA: TGTGCCAGCAGCCAAGAGGGCAGTGAAGCTTTCTTT; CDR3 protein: CASSQEGSEAFF
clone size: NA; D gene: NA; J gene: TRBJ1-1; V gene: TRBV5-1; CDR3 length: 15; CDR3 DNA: TGCGCCAGCAGCTCGGGAACAGGGTTGGGAACTGAAGCTTTCTTT; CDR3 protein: CASSSGTGLGTEAFF
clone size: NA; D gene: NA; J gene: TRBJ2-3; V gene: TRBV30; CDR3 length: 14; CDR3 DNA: TGTGCCTGGAGTGTAGCGGCACCCACAGATACGCAGTATTTT; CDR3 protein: CAWSVAAPTDTQYF
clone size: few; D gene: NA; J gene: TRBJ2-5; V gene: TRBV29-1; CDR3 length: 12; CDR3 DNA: TGCAGCGTTTTAGGGGACGGAGAGACCCAGTACTTC; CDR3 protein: CSVLGDGETQYF
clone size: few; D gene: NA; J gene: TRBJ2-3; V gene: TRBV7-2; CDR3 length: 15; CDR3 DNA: TGTGCCAGCAGCTTAGGGCTAGTAGGGGCAGATACGCAGTATTTT; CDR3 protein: CASSLGLVGADTQYF
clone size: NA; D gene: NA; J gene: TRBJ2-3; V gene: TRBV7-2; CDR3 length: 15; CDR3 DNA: TGTGCCAGCGAGGAAGGTGAAACGGGCACAGATACGCAGTATTTT; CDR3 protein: CASEEGETGTDTQYF
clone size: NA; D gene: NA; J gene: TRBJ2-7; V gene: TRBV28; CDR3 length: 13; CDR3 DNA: TGTGCCAGCAGTTTAGGCAGCTTAGGAGAGCAGTACTTC; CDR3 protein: CASSLGSLGEQYF
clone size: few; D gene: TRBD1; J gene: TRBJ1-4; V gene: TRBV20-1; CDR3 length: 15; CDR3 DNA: TGCAGTGCTAGAGACCGGACAGGGCTTAATGAAAAACTGTTTTTT; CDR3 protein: CSARDRTGLNEKLFF
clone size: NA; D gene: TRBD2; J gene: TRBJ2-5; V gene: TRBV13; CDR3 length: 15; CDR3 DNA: TGTGCCAGCAGCTTGCGCGGGGGGGCCCCGGAGACCCAGTACTTC; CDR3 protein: CASSLRGGAPETQYF
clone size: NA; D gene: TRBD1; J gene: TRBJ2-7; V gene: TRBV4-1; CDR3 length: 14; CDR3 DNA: TGCGCCAGCAGCCACGACAGGGGGACCTACGAGCAGTACTTC; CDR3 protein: CASSHDRGTYEQYF
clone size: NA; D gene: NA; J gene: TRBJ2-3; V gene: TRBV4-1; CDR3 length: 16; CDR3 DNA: TGCGCCAGCAGCCTGAGGTGGCTAGGGGGCACAGATACGCAGTATTTT; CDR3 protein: CASSLRWLGGTDTQYF
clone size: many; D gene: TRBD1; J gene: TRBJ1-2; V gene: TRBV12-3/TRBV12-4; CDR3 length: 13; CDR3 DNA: TGTGCCAGCAGTCTGGACAGGGGGCTTGGCTACACCTTC; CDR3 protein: CASSLDRGLGYTF
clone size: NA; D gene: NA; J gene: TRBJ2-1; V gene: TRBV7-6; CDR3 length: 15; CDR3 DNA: TGTGCCAGCAGCTTAGCGCCTCGGGGTCTCGATGAGCAGTTCTTC; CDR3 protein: CASSLAPRGLDEQFF
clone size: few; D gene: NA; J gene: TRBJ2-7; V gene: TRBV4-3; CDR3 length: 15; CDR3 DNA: TGCGCCAGCAGCCAAGATCAGGGGAGCACCTACGAGCAGTACTTC; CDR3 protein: CASSQDQGSTYEQYF
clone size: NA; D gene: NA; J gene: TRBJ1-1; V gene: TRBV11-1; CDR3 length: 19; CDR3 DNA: TGTGCCAGCAGCTTAGGAACTGTATCCGGGAGGCAGTTCGGCACTGAAGCTTTCTTT; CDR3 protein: CASSLGTVSGRQFGTEAFF
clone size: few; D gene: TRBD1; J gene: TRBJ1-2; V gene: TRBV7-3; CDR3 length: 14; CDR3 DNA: TGTGCCAGCAGTCCCGACAGGGGGGACTATGGCTACACCTTC; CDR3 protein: CASSPDRGDYGYTF
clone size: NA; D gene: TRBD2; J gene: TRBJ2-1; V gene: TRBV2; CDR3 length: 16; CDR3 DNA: TGTGCCAGCAGTGCCCCAGCGGGAGGACGCTACAATGAGCAGTTCTTC; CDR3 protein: CASSAPAGGRYNEQFF
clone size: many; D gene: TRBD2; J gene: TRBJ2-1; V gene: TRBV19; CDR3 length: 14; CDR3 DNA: TGTGCCAGTAGTATGCTAGCGGGAATCAATGAGCAGTTCTTC; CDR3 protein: CASSMLAGINEQFF
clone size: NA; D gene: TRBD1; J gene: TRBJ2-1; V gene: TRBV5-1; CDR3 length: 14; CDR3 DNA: TGCGCCAGCAGTTCACCGGGACAGGGTATCGGTAGGTTCTTC; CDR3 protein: CASSSPGQGIGRFF
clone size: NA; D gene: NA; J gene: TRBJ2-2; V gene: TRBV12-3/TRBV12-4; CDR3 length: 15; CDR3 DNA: TGTGCCAGCAGTACTCCAGGGACAAACACCGGGGAGCTGTTTTTT; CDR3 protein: CASSTPGTNTGELFF
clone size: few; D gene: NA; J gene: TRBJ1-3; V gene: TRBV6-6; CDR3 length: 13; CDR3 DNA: TGTGCATGCTCAATCCGGGCAGGAAACACCATATATTTT; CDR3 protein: CACSIRAGNTIYF
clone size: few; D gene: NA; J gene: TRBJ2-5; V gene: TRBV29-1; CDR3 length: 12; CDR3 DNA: TGCAGCGTTCCTAGGGGCCAAGAGACCCAGTACTTC; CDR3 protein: CSVPRGQETQYF
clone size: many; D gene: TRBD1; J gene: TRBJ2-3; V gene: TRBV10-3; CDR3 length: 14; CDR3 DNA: TGTGCCATCAGTGATCAGGGGGCCACAGATACGCAGTATTTT; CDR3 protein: CAISDQGATDTQYF
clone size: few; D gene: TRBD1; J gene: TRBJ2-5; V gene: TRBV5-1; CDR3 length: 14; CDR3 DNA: TGCGCCAGCAGCCTCGGGACAGAGCAAGAGACCCAGTACTTC; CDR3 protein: CASSLGTEQETQYF
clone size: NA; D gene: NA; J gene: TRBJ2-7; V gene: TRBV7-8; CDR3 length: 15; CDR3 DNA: TGTGCCAGCAGCCCAGAGGTGACGCTCTCCTACGAGCAGTACTTC; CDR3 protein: CASSPEVTLSYEQYF
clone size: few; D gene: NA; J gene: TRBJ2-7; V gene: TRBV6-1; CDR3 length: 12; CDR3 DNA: TGTGCCAGCAGTGTTGCGCAGTACGAGCAGTACTTC; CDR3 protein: CASSVAQYEQYF